This T cell receptor beta chain was captured in a study of T cells in Graves' hyperthyroidism and ophthalmopathy. This clonotype occurred a few times. On the basis of clinical symptoms, serum thyroxine and TRAb, thyroid ultrasound and orbital computed tomography, diagnoses were made. Germline V gene data show CDR1 as MNHNS and CDR2 as SASEGT. CDR3 length: 14 amino acids. Trimming stripped 4 bases from V and 6 bases from J, with 15 bases between. It was RNA transcripts that yielded the amplified TCR beta CDR3 regions. HTBI primers were the set used in a first-round RT-PCR of the TCR CDR3. TCRdb processed the multiplex PCR reads anew with MiXCR; each CDR3 protein has one entry. The table shows around 360,000 distinct CDR3 sequences, with 13% to 15% occurring only once.

The TCR originated in an older woman with Graves' ophthalmopathy. Specimen: blood. This chain connects TRBV6-1 to TRBJ2-5, with D tentatively TRBD2 (6 bases). Here the CDR3 reads CASSGFSGSQTQYF. As DNA, the CDR3 is TGTGCCAGCAGTGGCTTTAGCGGCTCGCAGACCCAGTACTTC.